What follows describes a single TCR beta chain. CD8 cells classed as naive were CD45RO-negative and positively selected for CCR7, excluding terminally differentiated effector memory CD45RA+ cells. Assay used: immunoSEQ multiplex PCR; TCRdb lists only in-frame clones, some missing. The sample includes about 2 million clones, about 95% of them seen just once. CDR3 length equals 14 residues. Germline V gene data show CDR1 as SGHRS and CDR2 as YFSETQ. Losses at the gene ends were 3 bases for V and 3 bases for J; bases not matched to a gene: 3. The data were taken from a study of shared clonotypes between healthy human individuals.

The sequencing input was naive CD8+ T cells sorted from blood. The rearrangement uses TRBV5-1 and TRBJ2-7; 10 bases are shared with TRBD2. The clonotype comes from a man aged 18 to 29 in good health. For the CDR3, the DNA is TGCGCCAGCAGCTATACTAGCGGGGACTACGAGCAGTACTTC. The encoded protein is CASSYTSGDYEQYF.